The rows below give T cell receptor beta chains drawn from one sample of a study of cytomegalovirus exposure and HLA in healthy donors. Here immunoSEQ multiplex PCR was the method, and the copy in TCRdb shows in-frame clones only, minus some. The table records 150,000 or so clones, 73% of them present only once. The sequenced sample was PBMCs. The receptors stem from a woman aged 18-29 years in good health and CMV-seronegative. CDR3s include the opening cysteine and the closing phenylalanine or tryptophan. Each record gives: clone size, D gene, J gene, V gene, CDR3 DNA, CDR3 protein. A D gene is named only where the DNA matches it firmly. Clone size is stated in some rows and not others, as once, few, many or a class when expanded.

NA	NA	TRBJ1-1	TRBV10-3	TGTGCCATCGGGGCAGGTGTGAACACTGAAGCTTTCTTT	CAIGAGVNTEAFF
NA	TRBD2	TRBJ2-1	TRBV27	TGTGCCAGCAGTCCACTACTAGCGGTCAATGAGCAGTTCTTC	CASSPLLAVNEQFF
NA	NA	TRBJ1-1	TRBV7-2	TGTGCCAGCAGCTTTTCTAGTCGTGAAGCTTTCTTT	CASSFSSREAFF
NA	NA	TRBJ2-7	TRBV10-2	TGCGCCAGCAGTAGACCCGGACAGCTATTCTACGAGCAGTACTTC	CASSRPGQLFYEQYF
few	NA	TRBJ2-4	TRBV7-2	TGTGCCAGCAGCCCCCAGGGTGGTGTAAACATTCAGTACTTC	CASSPQGGVNIQYF
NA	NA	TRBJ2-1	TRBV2	TGTGCCAGCAGTGAAGATGGAGGTTACAATGAGCAGTTCTTC	CASSEDGGYNEQFF
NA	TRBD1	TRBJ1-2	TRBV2	TGTGCCAGCAGTGAACAGGGGGGCTATGGCTACACCTTC	CASSEQGGYGYTF
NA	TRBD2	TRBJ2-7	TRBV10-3	TGTGCCATCAGCGGGACTAGCGGGGCCTACGAGCAGTACTTC	CAISGTSGAYEQYF
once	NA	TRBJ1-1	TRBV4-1	TGCGCCAGCAGCCCTGACATCCTCAAAGAAGCTTTCTTT	CASSPDILKEAFF
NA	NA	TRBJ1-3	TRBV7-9	TGTGCCAGCAGCTTAGAAGCCGGCTCTGGAAACACCATATATTTT	CASSLEAGSGNTIYF
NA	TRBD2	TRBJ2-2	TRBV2	TGTGCCAGCAGTGAAACTAGCGGGAGGGCCGGGTCCGGGGAGCTGTTTTTT	CASSETSGRAGSGELFF
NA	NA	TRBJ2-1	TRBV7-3	TGTGCCAGCTCCCAGGGGGGTACCTCCTACAATGAGCAGTTCTTC	CASSQGGTSYNEQFF
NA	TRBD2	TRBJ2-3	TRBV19	TGTGCCACCCTACCTGGGACTAGCGGGAGGGAGTCGACAGATACGCAGTATTTT	CATLPGTSGRESTDTQYF
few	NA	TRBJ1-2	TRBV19	TGTGCCAGTAACGACGGCGGGGGTGGGCCCTATGGCTACACCTTC	CASNDGGGGPYGYTF
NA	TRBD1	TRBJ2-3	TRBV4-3	TGCGCCAGCAGCCAAGATCTGGGACAGGGGGCCAACCCAGATACGCAGTATTTT	CASSQDLGQGANPDTQYF
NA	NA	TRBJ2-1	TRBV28	TGTGCCAGCAGTCCCGGACTACCACAAACCTCCTACAATGAGCAGTTCTTC	CASSPGLPQTSYNEQFF
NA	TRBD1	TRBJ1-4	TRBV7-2	TGTGCCAGCAGCTTAAACAGGGGGGGTGAAAAACTGTTTTTT	CASSLNRGGEKLFF
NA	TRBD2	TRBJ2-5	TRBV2	TGTGCCAGATCCCAGCGGGGTACATATAAAGAGACCCAGTACTTC	CARSQRGTYKETQYF
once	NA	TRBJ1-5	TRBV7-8	TGTGCCAGCAGCTTAGCGGAGCTACAGCCCCAGCATTTT	CASSLAELQPQHF
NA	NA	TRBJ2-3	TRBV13	TGTGCCAGCAGCTTAGAAGCGGCGGCAGATACGCAGTATTTT	CASSLEAAADTQYF
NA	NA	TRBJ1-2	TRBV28	TGTGCCAGCAGTTTGAAAGGGGCTTGGGGCTACACCTTC	CASSLKGAWGYTF
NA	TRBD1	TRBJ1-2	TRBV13	TGTGCCAGCAGCTCGACCCATGGGACAGAGACTAACTATGGCTACACCTTC	CASSSTHGTETNYGYTF
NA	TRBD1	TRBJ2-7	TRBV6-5	TGTGCCAGCAGTTCCGACAGGGCGCACGAGCAGTACTTC	CASSSDRAHEQYF
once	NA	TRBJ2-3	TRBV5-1	TGCGCCAGCAGCTTACAGGGTCTTATCACAGATACGCAGTATTTT	CASSLQGLITDTQYF
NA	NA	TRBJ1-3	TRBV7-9	TGTGCCAGCAGCTCGAACCTGGGCCGCTCTGGAAACACCATATATTTT	CASSSNLGRSGNTIYF
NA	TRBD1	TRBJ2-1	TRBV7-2	TGTGCCAGCAGCTCCGGACAGGGAGGCTACAATGAGCAGTTCTTC	CASSSGQGGYNEQFF